This TCR beta chain was captured in a study of T cells in localized non-small cell lung cancer. About this clone itself: Its antigen is not known.

Generated by immunoSEQ multiplex PCR, the TCRdb table keeps only in-frame clones and is missing some. The table lists 65,000 to 80,000 clones, about 88% of them singletons. Study results and limitations: Detection in adjacent lung was observed for a median approximately 52 of the top 100 tumor clones.

With V trimmed by 4 bases and J by 5 bases, 11 bases remained unmatched. This CDR3 comprises 15 residues. CDR1 MNHNS and CDR2 SASEGT come from the germline V gene. The material sequenced was peripheral blood, taken before any cancer treatment. The origin of this receptor is a female donor aged 60 or older with stage I lung adenocarcinoma. The chain joins TRBV6-1 to TRBJ2-7, with 7 bases fitting TRBD1. This CDR3 reads CASSAQIQGKDEQYF. The CDR3 DNA reads TGTGCCAGCAGTGCTCAGATACAGGGGAAGGACGAGCAGTACTTC.